This TCR beta chain was found in a study of shared clonotypes between healthy human individuals. The CDR3 is made up of 13 amino acids. The V gene lost 1 base and the J gene lost 5 bases, with 8 bases spanning the gap. Per the germline V gene, CDR1 is MNHEY and CDR2 is SMNVEV (reference sequence). The assay was immunoSEQ multiplex PCR, and TCRdb's table has in-frame clones only and misses some. The sample comprises roughly 550,000 clones, 95% of which are singletons, and 0.09% to 0.13% rests with the top ten. Selected positively for CCR7 and CD45RO-negative, naive CD8 cells excluded terminally differentiated effector memory CD45RA+ cells. Only Caucasian adults living in Nashville, Tennessee made up the donor group.

The J gene is TRBJ1-2, the V gene TRBV27, with D uncertain. The source material was naive CD8+ T cells sorted from blood. This sequence originates from a woman in her twenties or thirties in good health. Here the CDR3 DNA reads TGTGCCAGCAGTTTATACCCCGGTTATGGCTACACCTTC. Its translation: CASSLYPGYGYTF.